The 25 T cell receptor beta chains given below trace back to one sample, sequenced in a study of shared clonotypes between healthy human individuals. The table came from immunoSEQ multiplex PCR; TCRdb's copy has only in-frame clones and leaves some out. Here the sample spans about 480,000 clones, about four fifths being singletons. Material: PBMCs. All receptors derive from a woman aged 40 to 50 in good health. Some clones in this sample may be carry-over from other donors' samples.

This clone was observed a single time. This rearrangement joins TRBV10-3 to TRBJ2-3, with D possibly matching TRBD2 (5 bases). Germline V lookup: CDR1 ENHRY, CDR2 SYGVKD. V lost 7 bases, J lost 0 bases, and 8 bases lay in between. CDR3 length: 13 amino acids. For the CDR3, the DNA is TGTGCCATCACGGGCGGGAGCACAGATACGCAGTATTTT. Amino acid sequence: CAITGGSTDTQYF.

Concerning this clone itself: A single base separates this from a much larger clone, so it may be a read error. The V gene is TRBV7-8, the J gene TRBJ1-5; weak D call: TRBD1 (5 bases). Looked up from germline, CDR1 is SGHVS and CDR2 is FQNEAQ. V lost 0 bases and J 3 bases, leaving 6 bases between the germline ends. The CDR3 is 14 residues long. The CDR3 spells CASSLAGVNQPQHF. CDR3 in DNA: TGTGCCAGCAGCTTAGCAGGGGTCAATCAGCCCCAGCATTTT.

This clone was picked up one time. The chain joins TRBV5-6 to TRBJ2-7; D gene uncertain. The germline CDR1 and CDR2 sequences are SGHDT and YYEEEE. The germline V and J ends were trimmed by 4 bases and 9 bases, with 8 bases remaining between them. This CDR3 comprises 10 residues. The CDR3 DNA sequence: TGTGCCAGCAGCCGCGCTGTGCAGTACTTC. Translating gives CASSRAVQYF.

This clone was detected a few times. The gene calls are TRBV11-3 and TRBJ2-1; D remains unclear. Germline V gene lookup returns CDR1 SGHNT and CDR2 YENEEA. CDR3 length: 14 amino acids. Trimming stripped 1 base from V and 6 bases from J, with 10 bases between. Here the CDR3 DNA reads TGTGCCAGCAGCTTAGGTCGTGTAGCCAATGAGCAGTTCTTC. This codes for CASSLGRVANEQFF.

The J gene is TRBJ1-2, the V gene TRBV19; D gene ambiguous. The CDR3 consists of 13 residues. Germline V gene lookup returns CDR1 LNHDA and CDR2 SQIVND (reference sequence). The V gene lost 4 bases and the J gene lost 8 bases, with 14 bases spanning the gap. The CDR3, as DNA: TGTGCCAGTAGTAGACTCGGGCCGGGGGGCTACACCTTC. It yields the protein CASSRLGPGGYTF.

This chain links TRBV11-2 with TRBJ2-1; TRBD2 agrees at 10 bases. V was pared by 4 bases and J by 7 bases, with 10 bases of the junction left unmatched. This CDR3 has 16 amino acids. Per the germline V gene, CDR1 is SGHAT and CDR2 is FQNNGV. The CDR3 here is CASSSLAGGRENEQFF. In DNA, the CDR3 is TGTGCCAGCAGCTCCTTAGCGGGAGGCCGGGAGAATGAGCAGTTCTTC.

V gene TRBV7-8 combines with J gene TRBJ2-1; D perhaps matches TRBD2 (6 bases). Germline loops: CDR1 SGHVS, CDR2 FQNEAQ. CDR3 length: 19 amino acids. Between the trimmed V and J ends, which lost 1 base and 0 bases, there was a span of 19 bases. CDR3: CASSLGRLAGNPSYNEQFF. For the CDR3, the DNA is TGTGCCAGCAGCTTAGGGCGCTTGGCGGGAAACCCCTCCTACAATGAGCAGTTCTTC.

The chain has TRBV18 and TRBJ1-1; tentative D call: TRBD1 (5 bases). There are 16 residues in the CDR3. Trimming removed 3 bases at V and 0 bases at J, with 14 bases between. CDR1 is KGHSH, CDR2 LQKENI, per germline. The CDR3 here is CASSPRTGSLNTEAFF. CDR3 in DNA: TGTGCCAGCTCACCTAGAACAGGATCCTTGAACACTGAAGCTTTCTTT.

V gene TRBV11-1 combines with J gene TRBJ2-2; weak D call: TRBD2 (5 bases). The CDR3 covers 17 residues. CDR1 is SGHAT, CDR2 FQDESV, per germline (reference sequence). V gave up 1 base and J gave up 6 bases, with 18 bases separating them. CDR3 in amino acids: CASSLGSGLREAGELFF. The CDR3 bases are TGTGCCAGCAGCTTAGGTTCGGGTCTGAGGGAAGCCGGGGAGCTGTTTTTT. Combining the CDR3 with reference TRBV11-1 and TRBJ2-2 gives the whole variable domain EAEVAQSPRYKITEKSQAVAFWCDPISGHATLYWYRQILGQGPELLVQFQDESVVDDSQLPKDRFSAERLKGVDSTLKIQPAELGDSAMYLCASSLGSGLREAGELFFGEGSRLTVL.

The sample holds one count of this clone. V gene TRBV28 combines with J gene TRBJ1-4, with D maybe TRBD1 (6 bases). This CDR3 comprises 15 residues. The V end lost 5 bases, the J end lost 6 bases, and 16 bases lay between the germline ends. Per germline, CDR1 MDHEN and CDR2 SYDVKM. The DNA of the CDR3 is TGTGCCAGCAGTCCGACAGGACTATCGGATGAAAAACTGTTTTTT. Its translation is CASSPTGLSDEKLFF.

With respect to this clone: This specimen includes other DNA sequences encoding the same CDR3. The chain carries TRBV7-2 and TRBJ1-5, with unresolved D. The germline V gene has CDR1 SGHTA and CDR2 FQGNSA. CDR3 length: 13 residues. V was clipped by 5 bases and J by 7 bases, with 12 bases between them. The CDR3 sequence: CASSIRGNQPQHF. The CDR3 DNA reads as TGTGCCAGCAGCATCCGGGGAAACCAGCCCCAGCATTTT.

The chain has TRBV19 and TRBJ2-5; D assignment may be TRBD1 or TRBD2 (5 bases each). The CDR3 has 15 amino acids. Germline-derived CDR1 and CDR2 are LNHDA and SQIVND (reference sequence). Trimming took off 3 bases at V and 6 bases at J, with 17 bases between the two ends. The CDR3 nucleotides are TGTGCCAGTAGTATTGGATCGGGGACGCTGAAGACCCAGTACTTC. Translated, it gives CASSIGSGTLKTQYF.

Points on this clone: This CDR3 fails to terminate in the conserved phenylalanine or tryptophan, so it likely reflects a read error. Because the CDR3's place on the DNA is in doubt, the DNA is left out and the CDR3 is given as listed by TCRdb. The chain is built from TRBV4-3 and TRBJ2-3; the DNA was not compared with TRBD2, the D call given in the table. Per germline, CDR1 LGHNA and CDR2 YSLEER. The CDR3 length is 15 residues, termini included. CDR3 loop: CASSHDRRDVSGMSI.

A remark on this clone: The sample contains more than one DNA sequence encoding this CDR3. The J gene is TRBJ2-7, the V gene TRBV29-1, with TRBD1 matching 7 bases. This CDR3 comprises 12 residues. V shed 4 bases, J shed 0 bases, and the junction held 0 bases outside the gene matches. Germline V gene lookup returns CDR1 SQVTM and CDR2 ANQGSEA. The CDR3 bases are TGCAGCGTTGGGACAGGCTCCTACGAGCAGTACTTC. It specifies CSVGTGSYEQYF.

The sample holds one count of this clone. This chain joins TRBV5-1 and TRBJ1-2; D unresolved. V was pared by 2 bases and J by 4 bases, with 18 bases between. This CDR3 is built from 16 residues. The germline V gene encodes CDR1 SGHRS and CDR2 YFSETQ. The CDR3 protein is CASSFVDGQLTYGYTF. CDR3 nucleotide sequence: TGCGCCAGCAGCTTTGTAGATGGCCAGCTAACCTATGGCTACACCTTC.

The genes are TRBV15 and TRBJ2-3; TRBD2 aligns across 9 bases. Unmatched junction bases numbered 1, after V lost 4 bases and J lost 2 bases. Germline CDR1 reads LNHNV; CDR2 reads YYDKDF (reference sequence). This CDR3 contains 14 residues. CDR3 nucleotide sequence: TGTGCCACCAGCACTAGCGGGGTCACAGATACGCAGTATTTT. This sequence encodes CATSTSGVTDTQYF.

The chain joins TRBV6-5 to TRBJ2-3; 10 bases fit TRBD2. This CDR3 spans 15 amino acids. Losses at the gene ends were 6 bases for V and 4 bases for J; bases not matched to a gene: 7. The germline gives CDR1 MNHEY, CDR2 SVGAGI. CDR3 residues: CASRRTSGGPDTQYF. CDR3 sequence (DNA): TGTGCCAGCAGGAGGACTAGCGGAGGACCAGATACGCAGTATTTT.

The gene calls are TRBV2 and TRBJ1-2; the D gene is possibly TRBD1 (5 bases). The CDR3 totals 15 residues. Trimming stripped 2 bases from V and 4 bases from J, with 14 bases between. Germline V CDR1 and CDR2: SNHLY, FYNNEI. The CDR3 protein is CASSETPGTLYGYTF. The DNA of the CDR3 is TGTGCCAGCAGTGAAACCCCCGGGACGCTCTATGGCTACACCTTC.

There are a few counts of this clone. This chain joins TRBV7-3 and TRBJ1-2; tentative D call: TRBD1 (6 bases). V dropped 0 bases and J dropped 8 bases, with 16 bases sitting between them. This CDR3 is built from 15 residues. CDR1 SGHTA and CDR2 FQGTGA come from the germline V gene. The CDR3 nucleotides are TGTGCCAGCAGCTTAACTCCGCAGGGGAACGGAGGCTACACCTTC. Its protein is CASSLTPQGNGGYTF.

The chain recombines TRBV14 with TRBJ2-7, with unresolved D. V was shortened by 2 bases and J by 6 bases, with 20 bases between the two germline ends. CDR1 and CDR2 from the germline V gene are SGHDN and FVKESK. The length of the CDR3 is 16 residues. The CDR3 sequence is CASSQLGLRVVAEQYF. CDR3 DNA: TGTGCCAGCAGCCAACTGGGGTTAAGGGTCGTTGCCGAGCAGTACTTC.

This sequence joins TRBV19 and TRBJ2-1; 8 bases fit TRBD1. This CDR3 has 13 residues. Per germline, CDR1 LNHDA and CDR2 SQIVND (reference sequence). The trim removed 6 bases at V and 6 bases at J, leaving 4 bases unmatched. The CDR3 sequence: CASRTTGVNEQFF. CDR3 bases: TGTGCCAGTAGGACGACAGGGGTCAATGAGCAGTTCTTC.

The chain employs TRBV7-2 and TRBJ1-1; 9 bases map to TRBD1. Germline lookup yields CDR1 SGHTA and CDR2 FQGNSA. V shed 5 bases, J shed 4 bases, and the junction held 5 bases outside the gene matches. The CDR3 extends over 14 amino acids. As DNA, the CDR3 is TGTGCCAGCAGCCGGGACAGGGTCATCACTGAAGCTTTCTTT. Amino acids: CASSRDRVITEAFF.

The chain has TRBV5-1 and TRBJ2-5; 8 nucleotides line up with TRBD2. CDR3 size: 17 residues. The V gene's germline CDR1 is SGHRS and CDR2 YFSETQ. V was clipped by 0 bases and J by 1 base; unmatched bases: 8. CDR3 nucleotide sequence: TGCGCCAGCAGCTTGGCCCGGAGCGGGAGTAGCCAAGAGACCCAGTACTTC. Translation: CASSLARSGSSQETQYF. The full variable domain, its missing parts supplied by reference TRBV5-1 and TRBJ2-5, is KAGVTQTPRYLIKTRGQQVTLSCSPISGHRSVSWYQQTPGQGLQFLFEYFSETQRNKGNFPGRFSGRQFSNSRSEMNVSTLELGDSALYLCASSLARSGSSQETQYFGPGTRLLVL.

The chain combines TRBV10-3 with TRBJ2-3; 8 bases fit TRBD2. The CDR3 is 14 amino acids. Germline-derived CDR1 and CDR2 are ENHRY and SYGVKD. V lost 6 bases to trimming and J lost 1 base; unmatched junction nucleotides: 3. The CDR3 spells CAIRAAGGTDTQYF. The CDR3 bases are TGTGCCATCAGAGCAGCGGGAGGCACAGATACGCAGTATTTT.

This clone was detected a few times. V gene TRBV18 combines with J gene TRBJ2-1; D may be TRBD2 (7 bases). V was trimmed by 0 bases and J by 5 bases, leaving 11 bases between them. Germline V gene lookup returns CDR1 KGHSH and CDR2 LQKENI. This CDR3 contains 15 residues. Written as DNA, the CDR3 is TGTGCCAGCTCACCACCAAGGGGGGGGGACAATGAGCAGTTCTTC. It encodes CASSPPRGGDNEQFF.